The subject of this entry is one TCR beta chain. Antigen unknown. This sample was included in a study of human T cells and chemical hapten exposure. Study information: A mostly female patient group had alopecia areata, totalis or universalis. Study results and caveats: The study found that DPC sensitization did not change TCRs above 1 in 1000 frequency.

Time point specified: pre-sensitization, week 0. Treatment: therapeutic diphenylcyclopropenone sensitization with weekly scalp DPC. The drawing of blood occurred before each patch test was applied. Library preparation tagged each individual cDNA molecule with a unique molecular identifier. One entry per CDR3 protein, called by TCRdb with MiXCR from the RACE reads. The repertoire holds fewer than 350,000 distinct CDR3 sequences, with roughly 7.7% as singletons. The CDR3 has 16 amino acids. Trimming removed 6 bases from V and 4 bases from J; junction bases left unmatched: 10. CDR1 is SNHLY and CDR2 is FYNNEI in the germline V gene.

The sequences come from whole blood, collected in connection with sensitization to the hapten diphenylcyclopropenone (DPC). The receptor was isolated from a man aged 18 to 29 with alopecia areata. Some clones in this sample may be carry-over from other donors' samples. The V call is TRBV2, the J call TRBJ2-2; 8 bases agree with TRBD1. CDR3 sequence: CASRGQGALGTGELFF. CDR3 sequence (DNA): TGTGCCAGCAGAGGGCAGGGGGCGTTAGGCACCGGGGAGCTGTTTTTT.